Below are 5 T cell receptor beta chains sequenced from a single sample in a study of cytomegalovirus exposure and HLA in healthy donors. Profiled with immunoSEQ multiplex PCR; TCRdb holds only in-frame clones, not every one. The table has some 140,000 clones, 70% to 90% seen once. Sequencing was done on a sample of PBMCs. The receptors were sampled from a human donor in good health.

V gene TRBV5-4 combines with J gene TRBJ2-7; 8 positions agree with TRBD2. CDR3 length equals 16 residues. Trimming took 0 bases from V and 0 from J; bases not matched to a gene: 5. Germline V gives CDR1 SGHNT, CDR2 YYREEE (reference sequence). Written as DNA, the CDR3 is TGTGCCAGCAGCTTGGGCCGAGCGGGAGCCTCCTACGAGCAGTACTTC. Translation: CASSLGRAGASYEQYF.

The genes are TRBV5-1 and TRBJ2-3; 9 nucleotides match TRBD2. The CDR3 loop spans 18 amino acids. V shed 0 bases, J shed 4 bases, and the junction held 12 bases outside the gene matches. CDR1 is SGHRS, CDR2 YFSETQ, per germline. The CDR3 region is CASSLGPQASGAADTQYF. CDR3 in DNA: TGCGCCAGCAGCTTGGGGCCCCAGGCTAGCGGGGCAGCAGATACGCAGTATTTT.

The chain couples TRBV2 to TRBJ1-2; 7 nucleotides line up with TRBD1. The CDR3 runs 17 residues. Germline assignment: CDR1 SNHLY and CDR2 FYNNEI. V trimming: 6 bases; J trimming: 6 bases; junction bases outside the gene matches: 19. The CDR3 protein is CASRPGLTRGLKDGYTF. The CDR3 region has the DNA TGTGCCAGCAGGCCGGGGTTAACAAGGGGGCTAAAGGATGGCTACACCTTC. The full variable domain, with the rest looked up from reference TRBV2 and TRBJ1-2, is EPEVTQTPSHQVTQMGQEVILRCVPISNHLYFYWYRQILGQKVEFLVSFYNNEISEKSEIFDDQFSVERPDGSNFTLKIRSTKLEDSAMYFCASRPGLTRGLKDGYTFGSGTRLTVV.

The genes are TRBV25-1 and TRBJ2-3; 10 nucleotides agree with TRBD2. V lost 8 bases, J lost 0 bases, and 8 bases stayed unmatched. This CDR3 region has 16 residues. Germline V CDR1 and CDR2: MGHDK, SYGVNS. CDR3 coding DNA: TGTGCCAGCTCCCCCAGGACTAGCGGCAGCACAGATACGCAGTATTTT. It translates to CASSPRTSGSTDTQYF.

V gene TRBV25-1 combines with J gene TRBJ2-5, with D maybe TRBD2 (5 bases). The V end was cut by 5 bases, the J end by 5 bases, with 18 bases between. CDR1 and CDR2 (germline): MGHDK, SYGVNS. CDR3 length: 15 residues. CDR3 sequence (DNA): TGTGCCAGCAGTCCCCCAGCTAGCTGGGAGGAGACCCAGTACTTC. Its protein product is CASSPPASWEETQYF.